Listed below are T cell receptor beta chains from one sample, sequenced in a study of cytomegalovirus exposure and HLA in healthy donors. Using immunoSEQ multiplex PCR, the repertoire was profiled, and TCRdb retains in-frame clones only, with some absent. The table shows some 150,000 clones, with 80% occurring only once. Sequencing was carried out using PBMCs. The receptors here all came from a man between 25 and 39 years old in good health and CMV-seropositive. Each CDR3 is given with its conserved first and last residue.

v_gene	j_gene	CDR3aa
TRBV5-6	TRBJ2-7	CASSPSPRESYEQYF
TRBV28	TRBJ1-5	CASSYSGWPQHF
TRBV7-9	TRBJ1-1	CASSLGPGGPNTEAFF
TRBV10-1	TRBJ2-7	CATPPGTGRLLRDEQYF
TRBV2	TRBJ1-1	CASTSRTGGNTEAFF
TRBV28	TRBJ1-5	CASSFQINQPQHF
TRBV6-5	TRBJ1-1	CASSYATENTEAFF
TRBV5-1	TRBJ2-1	CASSFPGTGNNEQFF
TRBV27	TRBJ2-1	CASSLLGDEQFF
TRBV19	TRBJ1-2	CASSIASDRVYGYTF
TRBV19	TRBJ2-1	CASSRGTSGRADEQFF
TRBV6-1	TRBJ2-7	CASSEATDSYEQYF
TRBV4-1	TRBJ1-1	CASSQGQGRAEAFF
TRBV18	TRBJ1-1	CASSRDQGDTEAFF
TRBV6-6	TRBJ2-7	CASRGPSYEQYF
TRBV7-3	TRBJ2-7	CASSFLPGSRVDIAGGTYEQYF
TRBV28	TRBJ2-2	CASFRVDTGELFF
TRBV2	TRBJ2-3	CASSELAMTDTQYF
TRBV10-1	TRBJ2-1	CASSDSGGSYNEQFF
TRBV28	TRBJ1-5	CASLWTGGGKNQPQHF
TRBV18	TRBJ2-7	CASSMGQGVNEQYF
TRBV6-1	TRBJ2-7	CASRGQTPYEQYF
TRBV18	TRBJ2-4	CASSGGAIRKNIQYF
TRBV7-9	TRBJ1-5	CASSLAGDRNQPQHF